The 10 T cell receptor beta chains listed next were all sequenced from one sample in a study of early T cells in non-severe SARS-CoV-2 infection. TCRdb processed the 5' RACE reads anew with MiXCR; each CDR3 protein has one entry. The sample yields 55,000 to 75,000 distinct CDR3 sequences, 4.5% to 7.5% seen once. The starting material was whole blood, obtained at baseline. The receptors stem from an adult who was a healthcare worker with PCR-confirmed SARS-CoV-2 infection or an uninfected control (not recorded which).

This clonotype was seen repeatedly, ten times or more. This rearrangement joins TRBV6-4 to TRBJ2-1; the match to TRBD2 covers 11 bases. Germline values: CDR1 MRHNA, CDR2 SNTAGT. The V segment lost 5 bases and the J segment 7 bases; nucleotides outside the gene matches: 4. The CDR3 extends over 14 amino acids. CDR3 nucleotides: TGTGCCAGCAGTCCGGGACTAGCGGCAAATGAGCAGTTCTTC. Translating gives CASSPGLAANEQFF.

In its sample, this clonotype was seen many times. The chain carries TRBV2 and TRBJ2-7; the D is unclear. V lost 7 bases, J lost 2 bases, and 9 bases lay in between. The CDR3 length is 12 residues. Germline values: CDR1 SNHLY, CDR2 FYNNEI. CDR3 region: CASNDPAYEQYF. The CDR3 region has the DNA TGTGCCAGCAATGACCCAGCCTACGAGCAGTACTTC. The full variable domain, its missing parts supplied by reference TRBV2 and TRBJ2-7, is EPEVTQTPSHQVTQMGQEVILRCVPISNHLYFYWYRQILGQKVEFLVSFYNNEISEKSEIFDDQFSVERPDGSNFTLKIRSTKLEDSAMYFCASNDPAYEQYFGPGTRLTVT.

The chain couples TRBV6-1 to TRBJ2-3, with a possible D match to TRBD1 (6 bases). Germline V gives CDR1 MNHNS, CDR2 SASEGT. Trimming left V 2 bases short and J 0 bases short, with 12 bases between. This CDR3 contains 16 residues. Written as DNA, the CDR3 is TGTGCCAGCAGTGAAAGGGGACACCAAAGCACAGATACGCAGTATTTT. This sequence encodes CASSERGHQSTDTQYF.

At least ten counts were recorded for this clonotype. The CDR3 protein is CATSDRSVFNEQFF. In DNA form, the CDR3 reads TGTGCCACCAGTGACAGAAGTGTGTTCAATGAGCAGTTCTTC. The V call is TRBV24-1, the J call TRBJ2-1; no definite D call. Deletions cut 4 bases from V and 6 bases from J, with 12 bases between. CDR1 is KGHDR, CDR2 SFDVKD, per germline. There are 14 residues in the CDR3.

The rearrangement links TRBV7-2 to TRBJ2-1, with 7 bases that match TRBD2. This CDR3 is built from 17 residues. V dropped 7 bases and J dropped 3; count of bases not matched to a gene: 15. CDR1 and CDR2 from the germline V gene are SGHTA and FQGNSA. The CDR3 reads CASTRGPSGRYYNEQFF. The DNA for the CDR3 is TGTGCCAGCACCCGGGGTCCTAGCGGACGATACTACAATGAGCAGTTCTTC.

This clonotype was seen a handful of times. The chain has TRBV27 and TRBJ1-4; D is unresolved. V lost 3 bases, J lost 9 bases, and 14 bases lay in between. The CDR3 is made up of 14 amino acids. From germline, CDR1 is MNHEY and CDR2 SMNVEV (reference sequence). The CDR3 is CASSFSYNAQKLFF. CDR3 bases: TGTGCCAGCAGTTTTTCCTACAACGCCCAAAAACTGTTTTTT.

This clonotype was seen ten or more times. The V and J genes are TRBV4-1 and TRBJ2-7; D unclear. Germline CDR1 reads MGHRA; CDR2 reads YSYEKL. The length of the CDR3 is 12 residues. Deletions cut 2 bases from V and 3 bases from J, with 5 bases between. The CDR3 reads CASSQSIYEQYF. The CDR3 coding sequence is TGCGCCAGCAGCCAATCAATCTACGAGCAGTACTTC.

The table lists this clonotype with many counts. The rearrangement joins TRBV20-1 to TRBJ2-6; tentative D call: TRBD2 (6 bases). The V gene lost 3 bases and the J gene lost 0 bases, with 12 bases spanning the gap. There are 16 residues in the CDR3. The germline V gene encodes CDR1 DFQATT and CDR2 SNEGSKA (reference sequence). The CDR3 nucleotides are TGCAGTGCTAGCCGGGACTCCAGCTCTGGGGCCAACGTCCTGACTTTC. Translation: CSASRDSSSGANVLTF.

This clonotype was detected only a few times. The gene calls are TRBV12-3 or TRBV12-4 and TRBJ2-3, with 9 bases aligning to TRBD2. The junction had 6 bases not matched to a gene; V was cut back by 5 bases and J by 3 bases. The CDR3 is 15 residues long. CDR3 region: CASSRSGRVTDTQYF. The CDR3 DNA follows: TGTGCCAGCAGTCGTAGCGGGAGAGTTACAGATACGCAGTATTTT.

Many counts were recorded for this clonotype. The CDR3 DNA reads TGTGCCAGCAGCCCCGGACAGGGGCAGGTCTACGAGCAGTACTTC. Translating gives CASSPGQGQVYEQYF. The gene calls are TRBV3-1 and TRBJ2-7; 9 bases line up with TRBD1. V trimming: 4 bases; J trimming: 3 bases; junction bases outside the gene matches: 7. The CDR3 contains 15 residues. Germline CDR1 and CDR2: LGHDT and YNNKEL (reference sequence).